The 23 T cell receptor beta chains below were found in one sample sequenced in a study of regulatory T cells in long-lasting Graves disease. Arm-PCR with iRepertoire HTBI primers amplified the CDR3 regions for these TCR beta libraries. TCRdb used MiXCR to reprocess the multiplex PCR reads, holding one entry per CDR3 protein. This sample carries 450,000 to 600,000 distinct CDR3 sequences, about 13% of them seen once, and the ten largest clones take 8.5% to 10%. Noted time point: newly diagnosed GD, antithyroid drugs for less than 3 months. RNA from PBMCs was the source of the TCR library. This sample was shared with a second study, whose subject was T cells in Graves' hyperthyroidism and ophthalmopathy.

The material was peripheral blood mononuclear cells (PBMCs), obtained at new diagnosis, from a patient treated with antithyroid drugs. These receptors were obtained from a man aged 25-45 years with Graves disease.

This clonotype was recorded a few times. This chain connects TRBV13 to TRBJ1-6; D unresolved. V shed 4 bases and J shed 15 bases, with 19 bases lying between them. Germline assignment: CDR1 PRHDT and CDR2 FYEKMQ (reference sequence). The CDR3 runs to 14 residues. Here the CDR3 DNA reads TGTGCCAGCAGCTCCGGCCCTCAGTGGGATGTCCTCCACTTT. The encoded protein is CASSSGPQWDVLHF.

This clonotype was observed a handful of times. The chain employs TRBV5-6 and TRBJ1-1; D is undetermined. The CDR3 has 12 residues. The germline V and J ends were trimmed by 5 bases and 4 bases, with 9 bases remaining between them. Germline CDR1 reads SGHDT; CDR2 reads YYEEEE. The chain's CDR3 is CASRAAATEAFF. Written as DNA, the CDR3 is TGTGCCAGCAGGGCCGCGGCCACTGAAGCTTTCTTT.

Worth noting for this clonotype: A much larger clone differs by one base, so this may be a read error. V and J are TRBV14 and TRBJ1-4, with D possibly being TRBD1 (6 bases). This CDR3 has 15 amino acids. Per germline, CDR1 SGHDN and CDR2 FVKESK. CDR3 DNA: TGTGCCAGCAGCCAAGTGTGGGGGCGGAGTGAAAGACTGTTTTTT. Protein: CASSQVWGRSERLFF.

Of note for this clonotype: Since a much larger clone is just one base distant, this may be a read error. Without the conserved terminal phenylalanine or tryptophan, this CDR3 likely stems from a read error. V usage is TRBV19 and J usage is TRBJ2-3, with D perhaps given as TRBD1 or TRBD2 (6 bases each). There are 15 residues in the CDR3. The ends were cut back, 5 bases at V and 1 base at J, with 13 bases in the middle. Germline CDR1 is LNHDA and CDR2 is SQIVND (reference sequence). The CDR3 loop is CASSFRRGGTDTQYL. The CDR3 bases are TGTGCCAGTAGTTTCCGAAGGGGGGGCACAGATACGCAGTATCTT.

Many counts were recorded for this clonotype. The genes are TRBV18 and TRBJ1-2; D might be TRBD1 (5 bases). The V gene's germline CDR1 is KGHSH and CDR2 LQKENI. The CDR3 extends over 13 amino acids. The V end was cut by 6 bases, the J end by 2 bases, with 10 bases between. CDR3 in DNA: TGTGCCAGCTCCCACGGGGGGAACTATGGCTACACCTTC. It is translated as CASSHGGNYGYTF.

The chain has TRBV7-9 and TRBJ1-2; D is unresolved. CDR3 length equals 17 residues. V lost 4 bases to trimming and J lost 2 bases, with 20 bases between them. Germline CDR1 SEHNR, CDR2 FQNEAQ (reference sequence). The CDR3 spells CASSYPVAGRQNYGYTF. For the CDR3, the DNA is TGTGCCAGCAGCTATCCAGTAGCAGGACGGCAAAACTATGGCTACACCTTC.

The chain couples TRBV5-6 to TRBJ2-7; no clear D. This CDR3 spans 12 amino acids. Trimming shortened V by 4 bases and J by 6 bases, and 11 bases separated the two germline ends. In germline, CDR1 is SGHDT, CDR2 YYEEEE. The CDR3 DNA is TGTGCCAGCAGCGTGGGCTGGTCCGAGCAGTACTTC. Encoded protein: CASSVGWSEQYF.

Ten or more counts support this clonotype. V is TRBV2 and J is TRBJ2-5; TRBD1 aligns across 8 bases. The CDR3 runs 14 residues. CDR1 and CDR2 (germline): SNHLY, FYNNEI. The V segment lost 6 bases and the J segment 7 bases; nucleotides outside the gene matches: 10. In DNA form, the CDR3 reads TGTGCCAGCAGCGGGGACAGGTCCCAGCGGACCCAGTACTTC. It codes for CASSGDRSQRTQYF. Full variable domain (missing parts from reference TRBV2 and TRBJ2-5): EPEVTQTPSHQVTQMGQEVILRCVPISNHLYFYWYRQILGQKVEFLVSFYNNEISEKSEIFDDQFSVERPDGSNFTLKIRSTKLEDSAMYFCASSGDRSQRTQYFGPGTRLLVL.

This clonotype came up many times. This chain joins TRBV2 and TRBJ1-6, with 9 bases matching TRBD1. The CDR3 totals 14 residues. CDR1 is SNHLY, CDR2 FYNNEI, per germline. Losses at the gene ends were 6 bases for V and 10 bases for J; bases not matched to a gene: 7. The DNA for the CDR3 is TGTGCCAGCAGGTCCCGGGACAGGGACTCACCCCTCCACTTT. Its protein is CASRSRDRDSPLHF.

Of note for this clonotype: Since a much larger clone is just one base distant, this may be a read error. The DNA for the CDR3 is TGCGCCGGCAGCTTTAGAGGGGAAAACGAGCAGTACTTC. Its translation: CAGSFRGENEQYF. V and J are TRBV5-1 and TRBJ2-7; the D call may be TRBD1 or TRBD2 (5 bases each). The germline V gene encodes CDR1 SGHRS and CDR2 YFSETQ. The CDR3 runs to 13 residues.

A word on this clonotype: A far larger clone differs by one base, so this is likely a read error. The V call is TRBV11-2, the J call TRBJ1-1, with D hard to call. This CDR3 region has 12 residues. CDR1 is SGHAT and CDR2 is FQNNGV in the germline V gene. The CDR3 DNA sequence: TGTGCCAGCAGCGCCCCGTTGCCTGAAGCTTCCTTT. Its translation is CASSAPLPEASF.

As to this clonotype: This clone may be a read error of a much larger clone one base away. This rearrangement joins TRBV12-3 or TRBV12-4 to TRBJ1-6; TRBD1 is a possible D gene (5 bases). The CDR3 extends over 16 amino acids. V dropped 6 bases and J dropped 1 base, with 13 bases sitting between them. The CDR3 region is CASSQAGGSYNSPLHF. CDR3 sequence (DNA): TGTGCCAGCAGCCAGGCCGGGGGTTCCTATAATTCACCCCTCCACTTT.

This clonotype was counted many times. The V gene is TRBV20-1, the J gene TRBJ2-5; D perhaps matches TRBD1 (6 bases). CDR1 and CDR2 (germline): DFQATT, SNEGSKA (reference sequence). Trimming removed 2 bases from V and 4 bases from J, with 8 bases in between. This CDR3 spans 12 amino acids. CDR3 sequence (DNA): TGCAGTGCTAGATGGACAGCAGAGACCCAGTACTTC. Its protein product is CSARWTAETQYF.

The sample holds many counts of this clonotype. Here the CDR3 DNA reads TGTGCCAGCGGGAACTCTGGAAACACCATATATTTT. Amino acid sequence: CASGNSGNTIYF. This rearrangement joins TRBV12-3 or TRBV12-4 to TRBJ1-3, with no clear D. The CDR3 covers 12 residues. V shed 8 bases and J shed 0 bases, with 5 bases lying between them.

This clonotype has more than one count but fewer than ten. With a much larger clone just one base away, this may be a read error. The conserved closing phenylalanine or tryptophan is absent in this CDR3, likely reflecting a read error. The CDR3 here is CASKDSLNTEAFL. Here the CDR3 DNA reads TGTGCCAGTAAGGACAGCCTGAACACTGAAGCTTTCCTT. This chain connects TRBV2 to TRBJ1-1; weak D call: TRBD1 (6 bases). CDR1 and CDR2 (germline): SNHLY, FYNNEI. This CDR3 spans 13 amino acids. V was trimmed by 9 bases and J by 0 bases, leaving 11 bases between them.

This clonotype was detected many times. The chain couples TRBV27 to TRBJ2-2, with TRBD2 matching over 7 bases. J was trimmed by 6 bases and V by 4 bases; bases with no gene match: 11. From germline, CDR1 is MNHEY and CDR2 SMNVEV (reference sequence). The CDR3 loop spans 16 amino acids. CDR3 loop: CASSSVTSVEAGELFF. The CDR3, as DNA: TGTGCCAGCAGTTCAGTCACTAGCGTCGAGGCCGGGGAGCTGTTTTTT.

This clonotype has a count of ten or more. The V and J genes are TRBV27 and TRBJ2-2, with 7 bases aligning to TRBD2. Germline loops: CDR1 MNHEY, CDR2 SMNVEV (reference sequence). Trimming removed 6 bases from V and 6 bases from J; junction bases left unmatched: 7. The CDR3 spans 14 residues. CDR3 sequence: CASSVREGSGELFF. The CDR3 DNA reads as TGTGCCAGCAGCGTGAGGGAGGGCTCCGGGGAGCTGTTTTTT.

Only one count was recorded for this clonotype. The V and J genes are TRBV30 and TRBJ2-1, with D perhaps matching TRBD2 (5 bases). V was cut by 1 base and J by 3 bases, with 19 bases left in between. This CDR3 is 17 amino acids long. Germline V gives CDR1 GTSNPN, CDR2 SVGIG (reference sequence). The CDR3 here is CAWSALSGMPLYNEQFF. In nucleotides, the CDR3 is TGTGCCTGGAGTGCGTTATCCGGGATGCCCCTCTACAATGAGCAGTTCTTC.

This clonotype was seen repeatedly, ten times or more. The chain couples TRBV20-1 to TRBJ2-7; D remains unclear. Trimming took 0 bases from V and 6 from J, leaving 6 bases between them. CDR3 length equals 11 residues. Germline CDR1 reads DFQATT; CDR2 reads SNEGSKA (reference sequence). CDR3: CSARDRTEQYF. CDR3 DNA sequence: TGCAGTGCTAGAGATCGGACCGAGCAGTACTTC.

J is TRBJ1-1 and V is TRBV6-1, with D unresolved. V lost 5 bases and J lost 4, with 11 bases in between. Germline assignment: CDR1 MNHNS and CDR2 SASEGT. The CDR3 is made up of 13 amino acids. As DNA, the CDR3 is TGTGCCAGCAGTCTATTTCGCACCACTGAAGCTTTCTTT. Encoded protein: CASSLFRTTEAFF.

This clonotype was seen many times. The chain uses TRBV27 and TRBJ2-1; 9 bases fit TRBD2. CDR3 size: 15 residues. Germline CDR1 is MNHEY and CDR2 is SMNVEV (reference sequence). With V trimmed by 6 bases and J by 4 bases, 7 bases remained unmatched. CDR3 nucleotides: TGTGCCAGCAGGATCCGACTAGCGGCGTACAATGAGCAGTTCTTC. This gives the protein CASRIRLAAYNEQFF.

This clonotype came up many times. This chain connects TRBV3-1 to TRBJ2-3; possible D gene TRBD2, 5 bases. CDR1 is LGHDT, CDR2 YNNKEL, per germline (reference sequence). CDR3 length: 15 amino acids. Trimming removed 3 bases at V and 4 bases at J, with 14 bases between. The CDR3 coding sequence is TGTGCCAGCAGCCACCATCACGGGGTTCCAGATACGCAGTATTTT. Encoded protein: CASSHHHGVPDTQYF.

Comment on this clonotype: This sequence may be a read error, since a much larger clone differs from it by one base. The rearrangement joins TRBV7-2 to TRBJ2-1, with D perhaps matching TRBD2 (6 bases). The length of the CDR3 is 15 residues. Trimming stripped 5 bases from V and 11 bases from J, with 22 bases between. Germline V gives CDR1 SGHTA, CDR2 FQGNSA. The CDR3 DNA reads TGTGCCAGCAGCCCCGAGTCGGGAGAGTGGAATAAGCAGTTCTTC. It codes for CASSPESGEWNKQFF.